The T cell receptor (beta chain) described here comes from a study of human T cells and chemical hapten exposure. The overall study: TCR yields per sample varied, mainly owing to small pooled library volume differences.

This CDR3 comprises 14 residues. V shed 3 bases and J 4 bases; nucleotides not matched to a gene: 3. Germline CDR1 and CDR2: SEHNR and FQNEAQ (reference sequence). How the authors handled the data: Samples ranged from roughly 20,000 to 700,000 TCRs, with a median of about 96,000. Via MiXCR, TCRdb re-called the RACE reads, giving one row per CDR3 protein. These V and J calls are TCRdb output, not the study's own analysis. The table includes 180,000 or so distinct CDR3 sequences, 13% to 15% detected once. Documented time point: patch test 1, 2 weeks after DPC sensitization. Treatment: therapeutic diphenylcyclopropenone sensitization with weekly scalp DPC.

Specimen: whole blood, collected in connection with sensitization to the hapten diphenylcyclopropenone (DPC). The chain joins TRBV7-9 to TRBJ2-7; 10 positions match TRBD1. This TCR was sampled from a woman aged 30 to 39 with alopecia areata. Some clones in this sample may be carry-over from other donors' samples. The CDR3 nucleotides read TGTGCCAGCAGCTTCGGGGGACAGGGGTACGAGCAGTACTTC. As protein: CASSFGGQGYEQYF.